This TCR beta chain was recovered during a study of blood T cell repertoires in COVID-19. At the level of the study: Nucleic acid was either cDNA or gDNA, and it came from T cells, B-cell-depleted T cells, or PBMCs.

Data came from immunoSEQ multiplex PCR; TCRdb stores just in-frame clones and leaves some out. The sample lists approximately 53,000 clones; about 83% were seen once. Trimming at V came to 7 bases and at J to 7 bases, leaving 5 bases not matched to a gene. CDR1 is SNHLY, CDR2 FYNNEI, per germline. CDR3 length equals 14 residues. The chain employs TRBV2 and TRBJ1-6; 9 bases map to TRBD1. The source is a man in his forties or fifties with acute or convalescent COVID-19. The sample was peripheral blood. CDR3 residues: CASNLGQGNSPLHF. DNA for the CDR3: TGTGCCAGCAACCTAGGACAGGGGAATTCACCCCTCCACTTT.